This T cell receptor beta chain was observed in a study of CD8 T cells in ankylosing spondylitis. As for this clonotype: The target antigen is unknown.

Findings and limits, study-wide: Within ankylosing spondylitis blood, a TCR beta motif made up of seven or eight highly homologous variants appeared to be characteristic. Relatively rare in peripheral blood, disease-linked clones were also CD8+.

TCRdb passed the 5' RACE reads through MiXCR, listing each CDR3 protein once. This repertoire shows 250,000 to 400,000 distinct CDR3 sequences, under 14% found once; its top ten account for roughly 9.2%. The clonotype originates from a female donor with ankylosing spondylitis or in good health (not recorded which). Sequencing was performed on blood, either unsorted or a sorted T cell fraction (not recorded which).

The CDR3 loop is CSVPKILTSGRADEQFF. In DNA, the CDR3 is TGCAGCGTCCCTAAAATCTTGACTAGCGGGAGGGCGGATGAGCAGTTCTTC. The rearrangement links TRBV29-1 to TRBJ2-1, with 14 bases lining up with TRBD2. Trimming removed 6 bases from V and 8 bases from J; junction bases left unmatched: 15. Germline V gives CDR1 SQVTM, CDR2 ANQGSEA. This CDR3 comprises 17 residues.